Detailed here is one T cell receptor beta chain. Its binding antigen is unknown. No quality values exist for individual bases; no much larger clone is one base distant. Via the germline V gene, CDR1 is SNHLY and CDR2 FYNNEI. At the junction V is shortened by 4 bases and J by 5 bases, with 12 bases in between. The cysteine opens and the phenylalanine closes a CDR3 of 14 amino acids. CDR3 DNA is the only sequence kept; it has 42 bases, read in frame from the first base. This specimen belongs to a study of shared clonotypes between healthy human individuals (dated by TCRdb to the early 2020s). With respect to the entire study: The cohort included a few men and a couple of women between 18 and 49 years of age. To increase sequencing depth and limit assay-specific biases, different laboratories used diverse techniques to prepare libraries and sequence TCR repertoires. To estimate repertoire size and how much clonotypes are shared between individuals, the study performed deep sequencing of blood TCR repertoires from roughly five healthy adults. Between about 0.85 and 10 billion PBMCs per donor were obtained by leukapheresis.

The paper as a whole reports these results and caveats: Based on pairwise subsampling, the degree of clonotype sharing among donors was expected to be affected by sequencing depth. Sampling was restricted to blood, and TCR repertoires in tissues likely differ from the TCR repertoires found in blood. Because the study included only a small number of donors, the genetic and exposure-history diversity represented was limited.

The donors were healthy, HIV-negative adults with no recently reported acute infections or vaccinations. Every donor was a Caucasian adult living in Nashville, Tennessee, USA. For unsorted samples, 90 million or so PBMCs were counted and genomic DNA was extracted with the QIAamp DNA Blood Mini kit. After blood collection by leukapheresis, PBMCs were isolated using Ficoll-Histopaque density gradient centrifugation and then cryopreserved in the vapor phase of liquid nitrogen. Using the deep immunoSEQ assay, TCR CDR3 regions were amplified from genomic DNA by multiplex PCR. Extracted genomic DNA from each cell subset was distributed evenly across all wells of several immunoSEQ 96-well plates, and each plate was treated as a replicate. For unsorted PBMC, around 300 ng of genomic DNA, equivalent to approximately 30,000 T cell genomes, went into each replicate PCR. Genomic DNA from unsorted PBMC was sequenced over ten immunoSEQ deep assay plates. Purified libraries were quantified with a Qubit 3.0 fluorometer, sized on a Bioanalyzer 2100, and re-quantified with the KAPA Library Quantification kit. Each immunoSEQ 96-well plate was sequenced on its own single-read 150-cycle Illumina NextSeq 550 flow cell. In the source study's methods: Because only junctional sequences without quality scores were contained in the immunoSEQ output, filtering matching that applied to full-length reads could not be performed. Sequences were annotated with PyIR, a Python wrapper for IgBLAST v1.9, using IMGT germline references to assign V/J genes and CDR3. Reads were removed for weak V/J assignments (E-value above 1e-6), missing CDR3, stop codons, out-of-frame junctions, or ambiguous translated residues. V3J clonotypes were defined as sequences sharing the same inferred V gene, J gene, and CDR3 amino acid sequence. Percentage overlap between repertoires was computed as shared unique clonotypes divided by the size of the smaller repertoire. Three approaches were used to assess repertoire richness: RTK rarefaction, the Chao1 estimator, and Recon v2.1 estimates of unobserved clonotypes. The clones in this table, taken by TCRdb from immuneACCESS, are in-frame only. Not every clone is retained; where verified, under half of the shortfall comes from an unresolved V gene, and the cause of the rest is unknown. That table supplies the V and J calls and clone size; D and trimming were determined from the DNA. Counted in this sample were hundreds of thousands of clones; roughly four fifths of them appeared once. The top ten clonotypes cover 12% of the sample.

The sample consisted of PBMCs. The TCR originated in a woman aged 40 to 55 in good health. Some clones in this sample may be carry-over from other donors' samples. The V and J segments used are TRBV2 and TRBJ1-5; the D region possibly corresponds to TRBD1 (6 bases align). In nucleotides, the sequence is TGTGCCAGCAGTGGGGACAAGAACTATCAGCCCCAGCATTTT. Its protein product is CASSGDKNYQPQHF.